The 6 T cell receptor beta chains presented below share a single source sample, sequenced in a study of blood T cell repertoires in COVID-19. The method was immunoSEQ multiplex PCR; TCRdb's version includes in-frame clones alone and lacks a portion of them. This table holds fewer than 150,000 clones, roughly four fifths found once. Sequencing was performed on peripheral blood. The receptors were gathered from a woman aged 45-59 years with acute or convalescent COVID-19.

The chain employs TRBV30 and TRBJ1-1; 9 bases map to TRBD1. Germline V gene sequence: CDR1 GTSNPN, CDR2 SVGIG (reference sequence). The CDR3 covers 14 residues. The V and J ends lost 0 bases and 2 bases, in that order; junction bases with no gene match: 1. In DNA, the CDR3 is TGTGCCTGGAGTGTGGGACAGGGCAACACTGAAGCTTTCTTT. Its translation is CAWSVGQGNTEAFF.

For the CDR3, the DNA is TGTGCCAGCATAAGTCCGGGGGCAACTAATGAAAAACTGTTTTTT. It encodes CASISPGATNEKLFF. V usage is TRBV28 and J usage is TRBJ1-4; TRBD1 is a possible D gene (5 bases). The CDR3 consists of 15 residues. Between the trimmed V and J ends, which lost 7 bases and 0 bases, there was a span of 12 bases. Germline lookup yields CDR1 MDHEN and CDR2 SYDVKM.

The CDR3 loop is CASSDGTGFFLGEQYF. CDR3 nucleotide sequence: TGTGCCAGCAGTGACGGGACAGGGTTTTTCTTGGGCGAGCAGTACTTC. The V and J genes are TRBV2 and TRBJ2-7, with 9 bases aligning to TRBD1. The V segment lost 3 bases and the J segment 6 bases; nucleotides outside the gene matches: 12. The CDR3 contains 16 residues. Germline CDR1 reads SNHLY; CDR2 reads FYNNEI.

The rearrangement links TRBV7-9 to TRBJ1-2; possible D gene TRBD1, 6 bases. CDR1 is SEHNR, CDR2 FQNEAQ, per germline (reference sequence). The CDR3 runs to 12 residues. Trimming removed 5 bases from V and 8 bases from J, with 12 bases in between. The CDR3 nucleotides are TGTGCCAGCAGCCAACCAGGGGTCGGCTACACCTTC. Its translation: CASSQPGVGYTF.

The V call is TRBV2, the J call TRBJ1-4; D remains unclear. Trimming took off 6 bases at V and 5 bases at J, with 7 bases between the two ends. This CDR3 is built from 12 residues. Germline V gene sequence: CDR1 SNHLY, CDR2 FYNNEI. CDR3 bases: TGTGCCAGCAGGGCAGAAAATGAAAAACTGTTTTTT. Amino acid sequence: CASRAENEKLFF.

This clone was seen once. The chain employs TRBV7-6 and TRBJ1-3; a weak D match, TRBD1 (6 bases). CDR3 size: 15 residues. Per the germline V gene, CDR1 is SGHVS and CDR2 is FNYEAQ. Trimming pared 5 bases from V and 3 bases from J, leaving 14 bases between. CDR3 in amino acids: CASSEVGGLGNTIYF. The CDR3, as DNA: TGTGCCAGCAGCGAGGTCGGGGGGCTTGGAAACACCATATATTTT.